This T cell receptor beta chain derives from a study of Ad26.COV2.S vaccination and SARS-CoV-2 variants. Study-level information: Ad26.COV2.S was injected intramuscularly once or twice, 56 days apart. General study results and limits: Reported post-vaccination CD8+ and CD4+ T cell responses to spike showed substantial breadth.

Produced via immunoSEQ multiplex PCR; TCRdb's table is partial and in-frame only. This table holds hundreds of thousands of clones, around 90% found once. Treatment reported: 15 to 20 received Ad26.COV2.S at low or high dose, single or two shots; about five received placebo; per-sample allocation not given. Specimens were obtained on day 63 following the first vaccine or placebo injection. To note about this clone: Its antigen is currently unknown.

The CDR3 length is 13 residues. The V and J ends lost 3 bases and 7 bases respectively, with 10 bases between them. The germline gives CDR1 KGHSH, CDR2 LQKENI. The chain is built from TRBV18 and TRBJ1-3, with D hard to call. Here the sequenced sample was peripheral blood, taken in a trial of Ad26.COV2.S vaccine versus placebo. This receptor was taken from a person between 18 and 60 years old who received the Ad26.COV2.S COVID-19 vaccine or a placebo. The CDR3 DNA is TGTGCCAGCTCACCCCCCGGGTCGAACACCATATATTTT. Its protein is CASSPPGSNTIYF.